One and the same sample provided the 8 T cell receptor beta chains below, sequenced in a study of lymphopenia after photon versus proton radiotherapy. Measured with immunoSEQ multiplex PCR; TCRdb has only the in-frame clones, and not every one. The sample contains about 62,000 clones, around 90% of which appear only once. Sequenced material: peripheral blood, taken from a patient treated with proton-based radiotherapy. Every receptor here comes from an elderly man with esophageal cancer.

This clone has only a few counts. This rearrangement joins TRBV30 to TRBJ2-3; D may correspond to TRBD1 or TRBD2 (5 bases each). This CDR3 is 13 amino acids long. Germline V gene data show CDR1 as GTSNPN and CDR2 as SVGIG (reference sequence). V was shortened by 0 bases and J by 4 bases, with 8 bases between the two germline ends. CDR3 sequence: CAWSVRGPDTQYF. In nucleotides, the CDR3 is TGTGCCTGGAGTGTACGGGGCCCAGATACGCAGTATTTT.

The V and J genes are TRBV11-2 and TRBJ2-1; the match to TRBD1 covers 12 bases. Germline CDR1 SGHAT, CDR2 FQNNGV. With V trimmed by 8 bases and J by 6 bases, 5 bases remained unmatched. The CDR3 is made up of 14 amino acids. Written as DNA, the CDR3 is TGTGCCAGCCGGGGACAGGGGGCCTCCAATGAGCAGTTCTTC. Protein sequence: CASRGQGASNEQFF. The full variable domain, its missing parts supplied by reference TRBV11-2 and TRBJ2-1, is EAGVAQSPRYKIIEKRQSVAFWCNPISGHATLYWYQQILGQGPKLLIQFQNNGVVDDSQLPKDRFSAERLKGVDSTLKIQPAKLEDSAVYLCASRGQGASNEQFFGPGTRLTVL.

J is TRBJ2-3 and V is TRBV29-1; D is tentatively TRBD1 or TRBD2 (6 bases each). Trimming removed 8 bases from V and 0 bases from J, with 12 bases in between. From germline, CDR1 is SQVTM and CDR2 ANQGSEA. This CDR3 spans 13 amino acids. The DNA of the CDR3 is TGCAGCACGAGGGGGGCGAGCACAGATACGCAGTATTTT. Encoded protein: CSTRGASTDTQYF.

The chain joins TRBV6-9 to TRBJ1-3, with D possibly matching TRBD1 (6 bases). Germline assignment: CDR1 MNHGY and CDR2 SVAAGI. Trimming shortened V by 5 bases and J by 0 bases, and 14 bases separated the two germline ends. The CDR3 spans 16 residues. The CDR3 loop is CASSKWTESSGNTIYF. DNA of the CDR3: TGTGCCAGCAGTAAATGGACAGAGAGCTCTGGAAACACCATATATTTT.

This chain uses TRBV2 with TRBJ2-1; 9 positions match TRBD2. The trim removed 4 bases at V and 4 bases at J, leaving 8 bases unmatched. Germline CDR1 and CDR2: SNHLY and FYNNEI. The CDR3 has 16 residues. The chain's CDR3 is CASSARSGRLYNEQFF. In nucleotides, the CDR3 is TGTGCCAGCAGTGCGAGGAGCGGGAGGCTTTACAATGAGCAGTTCTTC. Drawing the rest from reference TRBV2 and TRBJ2-1, the complete variable domain is EPEVTQTPSHQVTQMGQEVILRCVPISNHLYFYWYRQILGQKVEFLVSFYNNEISEKSEIFDDQFSVERPDGSNFTLKIRSTKLEDSAMYFCASSARSGRLYNEQFFGPGTRLTVL.

The V and J genes are TRBV19 and TRBJ2-7; TRBD1 matches at 8 bases. Germline V gene lookup returns CDR1 LNHDA and CDR2 SQIVND (reference sequence). This CDR3 is 15 amino acids long. The ends lost 4 bases at V and 5 bases at J; junction bases unmatched: 10. The CDR3 nucleotides are TGTGCCAGTAGTACACCGGGACAGGTCCCTAACGAGCAGTACTTC. It codes for CASSTPGQVPNEQYF. Drawing the rest from reference TRBV19 and TRBJ2-7, the complete variable domain is DGGITQSPKYLFRKEGQNVTLSCEQNLNHDAMYWYRQDPGQGLRLIYYSQIVNDFQKGDIAEGYSVSREKKESFPLTVTSAQKNPTAFYLCASSTPGQVPNEQYFGPGTRLTVT.

V is TRBV19 and J is TRBJ2-7; the D gene could be TRBD1 or TRBD2 (6 bases each). CDR1 is LNHDA and CDR2 is SQIVND in the germline V gene (reference sequence). V was clipped by 6 bases and J by 1 base, with 10 bases between them. The CDR3 length is 13 residues. The CDR3 nucleotides are TGTGCCAGTAGAGTAGGGGGGTCCTACGAGCAGTACTTC. Translated: CASRVGGSYEQYF.

V gene TRBV5-1 combines with J gene TRBJ1-3; possibly TRBD1 for D (5 bases). Per the germline V gene, CDR1 is SGHRS and CDR2 is YFSETQ. The ends were cut back, 6 bases at V and 8 bases at J, with 24 bases in the middle. There are 16 residues in the CDR3. CDR3 residues: CASTLGDSKPGDTIYF. CDR3 bases: TGCGCCAGCACATTAGGGGACTCGAAACCTGGGGACACCATATATTTT.